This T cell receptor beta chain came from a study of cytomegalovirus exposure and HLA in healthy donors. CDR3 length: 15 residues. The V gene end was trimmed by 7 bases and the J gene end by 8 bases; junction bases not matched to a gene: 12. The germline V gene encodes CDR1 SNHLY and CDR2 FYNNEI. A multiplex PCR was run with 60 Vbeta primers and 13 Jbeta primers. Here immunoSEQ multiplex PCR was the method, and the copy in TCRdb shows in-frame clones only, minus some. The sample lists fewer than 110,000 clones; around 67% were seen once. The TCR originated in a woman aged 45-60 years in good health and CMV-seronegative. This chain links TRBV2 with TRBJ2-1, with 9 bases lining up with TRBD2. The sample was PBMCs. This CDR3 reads CASTGGRGGRYEQFF. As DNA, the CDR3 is TGTGCCAGCACCGGGGGGCGGGGGGGCCGGTATGAGCAGTTCTTC.